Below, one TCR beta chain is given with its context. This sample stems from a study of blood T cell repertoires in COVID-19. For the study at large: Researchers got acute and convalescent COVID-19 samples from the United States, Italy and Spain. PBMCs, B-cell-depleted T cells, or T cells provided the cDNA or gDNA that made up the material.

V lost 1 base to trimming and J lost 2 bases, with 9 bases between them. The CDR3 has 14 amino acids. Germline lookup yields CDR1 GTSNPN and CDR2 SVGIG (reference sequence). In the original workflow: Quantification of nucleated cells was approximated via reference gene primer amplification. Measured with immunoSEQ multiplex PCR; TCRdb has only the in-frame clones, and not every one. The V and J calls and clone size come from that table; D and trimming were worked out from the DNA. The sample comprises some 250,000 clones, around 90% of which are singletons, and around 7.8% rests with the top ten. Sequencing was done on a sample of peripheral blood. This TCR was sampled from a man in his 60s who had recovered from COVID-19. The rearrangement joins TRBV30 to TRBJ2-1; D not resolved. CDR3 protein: CAWSGTPTYNEQFF. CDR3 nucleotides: TGTGCCTGGAGTGGAACTCCTACCTACAATGAGCAGTTCTTC.